This entry lists 15 T cell receptor beta chains sequenced from one sample in a study of identical twins. TCRdb analysed the 5' RACE reads with MiXCR anew, one entry per CDR3 protein. The sample has some 730,000 distinct CDR3 sequences, 18% seen once; the top ten hold less than 15%. These data were also filed under a second study, of T cells expressing NK-cell markers.

Material: PBMCs. Source of these receptors: a woman between 18 and 29 years old in good health.

This clonotype was seen only a few times. The rearrangement uses TRBV20-1 and TRBJ1-5; possibly TRBD1 for D (6 bases). The CDR3 is 13 residues long. With 3 bases removed from V and 3 bases from J, the gap between germline ends came to 9 bases. Germline-derived CDR1 and CDR2 are DFQATT and SNEGSKA (reference sequence). The CDR3 bases are TGCAGTGCTAGCCCAGGGGTCAATCAGCCCCAGCATTTT. It encodes CSASPGVNQPQHF.

A few counts support this clonotype. The chain couples TRBV3-1 to TRBJ2-3; TRBD2 aligns across 7 bases. J lost 1 base, V lost 8 bases, and 6 bases had no gene match. The CDR3 sequence is 14 residues long. CDR1 LGHDT and CDR2 YNNKEL come from the germline V gene (reference sequence). The CDR3 here is CASLASGGTDTQYF. As DNA, the CDR3 is TGTGCCAGCCTGGCTAGCGGTGGCACAGATACGCAGTATTTT.

This clonotype was observed a single time. Here the CDR3 reads CSARDSRHSTDTQYF. CDR3 bases: TGCAGTGCCAGGGACAGTAGACATAGCACAGATACGCAGTATTTT. The chain combines TRBV20-1 with TRBJ2-3; TRBD1 matches at 7 bases. Germline assignment: CDR1 DFQATT and CDR2 SNEGSKA (reference sequence). V was pared by 6 bases and J by 0 bases, with 9 bases of the junction left unmatched. The CDR3 totals 15 residues.

The J gene is TRBJ2-7, the V gene TRBV29-1; 10 bases line up with TRBD1. V lost 8 bases and J lost 4; bases outside the gene matches: 8. The CDR3 contains 13 residues. Germline V gene data show CDR1 as SQVTM and CDR2 as ANQGSEA. The chain's CDR3 is CSIPGQGGYEQYF. DNA of the CDR3: TGCAGCATTCCCGGACAGGGGGGGTACGAGCAGTACTTC.

This clonotype showed up many times. The chain recombines TRBV7-9 with TRBJ2-3; a possible D gene is TRBD1 (5 bases). V lost 5 bases to trimming and J lost 2 bases, with 8 bases between them. The CDR3 runs 13 residues. Germline CDR1 is SEHNR and CDR2 is FQNEAQ (reference sequence). The CDR3 reads CASSQGVTDTQYF. DNA for the CDR3: TGTGCCAGCAGCCAAGGGGTCACAGATACGCAGTATTTT.

The genes are TRBV14 and TRBJ2-3; tentative D call: TRBD1 (5 bases). The germline V gene encodes CDR1 SGHDN and CDR2 FVKESK. V was cut by 8 bases and J by 0 bases, with 6 bases left in between. There are 12 residues in the CDR3. As DNA, the CDR3 is TGTGCCAGCGGGGCCAGCACAGATACGCAGTATTTT. Translated: CASGASTDTQYF.

This clonotype was picked up a small number of times. The rearrangement uses TRBV11-1 and TRBJ2-3, with a weak D call TRBD2 (6 bases). With 0 bases removed from V and 3 bases from J, the gap between germline ends came to 19 bases. Germline V lookup: CDR1 SGHAT, CDR2 FQDESV (reference sequence). This CDR3 spans 18 amino acids. The CDR3 coding sequence is TGTGCCAGCAGCTTAGCGGTGGTGGTCGGGAGATGGACAGATACGCAGTATTTT. Its translation is CASSLAVVVGRWTDTQYF.

A few counts support this clonotype. The chain is built from TRBV12-3 or TRBV12-4 and TRBJ1-1; a weak D match, TRBD1 (5 bases). Between the trimmed V and J ends, which lost 5 bases and 4 bases, there was a span of 17 bases. The CDR3 has 15 residues. The CDR3 coding sequence is TGTGCCAGCAGTGCCCGGCAGGGACGTGGCACTGAAGCTTTCTTT. This sequence encodes CASSARQGRGTEAFF.

This clonotype has a handful of counts. The V gene is TRBV20-1, the J gene TRBJ2-2; the match to TRBD1 covers 8 bases. Germline values: CDR1 DFQATT, CDR2 SNEGSKA (reference sequence). The ends lost 2 bases at V and 5 bases at J; junction bases unmatched: 4. The CDR3 runs 14 residues. This CDR3 reads CSARHRGDTGELFF. Here the CDR3 DNA reads TGCAGTGCTAGACACAGGGGGGATACCGGGGAGCTGTTTTTT.

This clonotype was seen a handful of times. V usage is TRBV7-9 and J usage is TRBJ1-4; the D gene is possibly TRBD1 (6 bases). The ends were cut back, 3 bases at V and 7 bases at J, with 12 bases in the middle. Germline V gene sequence: CDR1 SEHNR, CDR2 FQNEAQ (reference sequence). This CDR3 region has 14 residues. The CDR3 nucleotides are TGTGCCAGCAGCTTTCAACAGGGAAGTGAAAAACTGTTTTTT. This translates into CASSFQQGSEKLFF.

CDR3 sequence (DNA): TGCAGTGCCACAGATCTAGCGGAGACCCAGTACTTC. Protein product: CSATDLAETQYF. This chain joins TRBV20-1 and TRBJ2-5, with D possibly being TRBD2 (6 bases). V shed 6 bases and J shed 5 bases, with 13 bases lying between them. Germline V gene data show CDR1 as DFQATT and CDR2 as SNEGSKA (reference sequence). The CDR3 totals 12 residues.

The sample holds many counts of this clonotype. V usage is TRBV10-3 and J usage is TRBJ1-2, with D maybe TRBD1 (5 bases). Trimming shortened V by 3 bases and J by 4 bases, and 9 bases separated the two germline ends. Germline V gene data show CDR1 as ENHRY and CDR2 as SYGVKD. This CDR3 has 13 residues. The CDR3 DNA sequence: TGTGCCATCAGTGAAGGACAAGCCTATGGCTACACCTTC. Its protein product is CAISEGQAYGYTF.

This clonotype was observed a few times. V is TRBV5-6 and J is TRBJ2-1, with TRBD1 matching over 8 bases. The length of the CDR3 is 14 residues. Trimming at V came to 3 bases and at J to 6 bases, leaving 5 bases not matched to a gene. Germline values: CDR1 SGHDT, CDR2 YYEEEE. CDR3 loop: CASSSGQEVNEQFF. Here the CDR3 DNA reads TGTGCCAGCAGCTCGGGACAGGAAGTCAATGAGCAGTTCTTC.

This clonotype was seen a few times. Here the CDR3 reads CSALRDRSGYTF. CDR3 bases: TGCAGTGCTCTCCGGGACAGGAGTGGCTACACCTTC. The V gene is TRBV20-1, the J gene TRBJ1-2; 8 bases agree with TRBD1. The CDR3 extends over 12 amino acids. V lost 5 bases and J lost 7; bases outside the gene matches: 6. Germline-derived CDR1 and CDR2 are DFQATT and SNEGSKA (reference sequence).

The J gene is TRBJ2-7, the V gene TRBV2; D not resolved. Trimming stripped 7 bases from V and 6 bases from J, with 7 bases between. The CDR3 loop spans 10 amino acids. Germline lookup yields CDR1 SNHLY and CDR2 FYNNEI. CDR3 in DNA: TGTGCCAGCAAATCGGGCGAGCAGTACTTC. This translates into CASKSGEQYF.